Each of the 8 T cell receptor beta chains below was sequenced from the same sample in a study of blood T cell repertoires in COVID-19. Libraries were prepared by immunoSEQ multiplex PCR; TCRdb keeps only in-frame clonotypes and omits some of them. Seen here are a few hundred thousand clones, approximately 87% observed once, and the top ten hold about 4.5%. The sample taken for sequencing was peripheral blood. Receptor source: a man aged 55 to 70 who had recovered from COVID-19.

The chain employs TRBV7-8 and TRBJ2-1; D is uncertain. The germline CDR1 and CDR2 sequences are SGHVS and FQNEAQ. CDR3 length: 13 amino acids. Trimming took 3 bases from V and 6 from J, leaving 9 bases between them. Written as DNA, the CDR3 is TGTGCCAGCAGCTTGGAGACTTTCAATGAGCAGTTCTTC. Translating gives CASSLETFNEQFF.

The gene calls are TRBV7-8 and TRBJ2-1, with unresolved D. Deletions cut 1 base from V and 8 bases from J, with 18 bases between. This CDR3 is built from 16 residues. Germline V gene lookup returns CDR1 SGHVS and CDR2 FQNEAQ. The CDR3 nucleotides read TGTGCCAGCAGCTTAGGATGGCGTAGCCCGTGGGATGAGCAGTTCTTC. This gives the protein CASSLGWRSPWDEQFF.

The chain has TRBV6-5 and TRBJ2-1, with TRBD2 identical over 9 bases. This CDR3 spans 16 amino acids. The trim removed 2 bases at V and 5 bases at J, leaving 7 bases unmatched. Looked up from germline, CDR1 is MNHEY and CDR2 is SVGAGI. The CDR3 sequence is CASSYGGGASHNEQFF. Written as DNA, the CDR3 is TGTGCCAGCAGTTACGGCGGGGGGGCGAGTCACAATGAGCAGTTCTTC.

The V and J genes are TRBV5-5 and TRBJ2-5; TRBD1 aligns across 11 bases. V lost 0 bases, J lost 5 bases, and 3 bases stayed unmatched. The germline gives CDR1 SGHKS, CDR2 YYEKEE (reference sequence). The CDR3 runs 15 residues. CDR3 sequence (DNA): TGTGCCAGCAGCTTGGCGGGACAGGGGGGCGAGACCCAGTACTTC. It is translated as CASSLAGQGGETQYF.

About this clone itself: The junction and the germline gene differ at one end; a read error may be behind it. This chain links TRBV12-3 or TRBV12-4 with TRBJ1-1; TRBD1 agrees at 7 bases. CDR3 size: 13 residues. The CDR3 region is CASSNSDRVKIAF. The CDR3 DNA reads TGTGCCAGCAGTAATTCCGACAGGGTTAAAATAGCATTT.

The V call is TRBV6-1, the J call TRBJ1-2; D not resolved. The CDR3 contains 13 residues. V gave up 3 bases and J gave up 4 bases, with 9 bases separating them. Germline V gene data show CDR1 as MNHNS and CDR2 as SASEGT. The CDR3 DNA is TGTGCCAGCAGTGAGGTGGCAGTCTATGGCTACACCTTC. This encodes CASSEVAVYGYTF.

The CDR3 is CASSMSAGRGTQYF. The CDR3 region has the DNA TGTGCCAGCAGCATGAGTGCGGGCCGGGGGACCCAGTACTTC. The J gene is TRBJ2-5, the V gene TRBV2; D is possibly TRBD2 (5 bases). The CDR3 sequence is 14 residues long. V lost 6 bases and J 7 bases, leaving 18 bases between the germline ends. Germline values: CDR1 SNHLY, CDR2 FYNNEI.

In this sample, this clone turned up a few times. The chain carries TRBV6-5 and TRBJ2-7; TRBD1 matches at 7 bases. The V segment lost 6 bases and the J segment 2 bases; nucleotides outside the gene matches: 7. Germline-derived CDR1 and CDR2 are MNHEY and SVGAGI. The CDR3 covers 14 residues. The CDR3 reads CASSVEQGAYEQYF. For the CDR3, the DNA is TGTGCCAGCAGCGTTGAGCAGGGGGCCTACGAGCAGTACTTC.